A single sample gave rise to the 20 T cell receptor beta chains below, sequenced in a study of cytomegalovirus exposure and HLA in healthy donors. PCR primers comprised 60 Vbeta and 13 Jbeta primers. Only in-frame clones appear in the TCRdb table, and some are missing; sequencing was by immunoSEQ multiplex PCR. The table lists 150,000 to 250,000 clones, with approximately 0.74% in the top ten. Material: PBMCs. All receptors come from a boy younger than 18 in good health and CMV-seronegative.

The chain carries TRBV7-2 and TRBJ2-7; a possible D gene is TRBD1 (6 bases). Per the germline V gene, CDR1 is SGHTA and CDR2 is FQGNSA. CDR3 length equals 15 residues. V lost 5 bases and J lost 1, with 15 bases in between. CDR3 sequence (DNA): TGTGCCAGCAGCCGACAGGCAGGTGGGTCCTACGAGCAGTACTTC. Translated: CASSRQAGGSYEQYF.

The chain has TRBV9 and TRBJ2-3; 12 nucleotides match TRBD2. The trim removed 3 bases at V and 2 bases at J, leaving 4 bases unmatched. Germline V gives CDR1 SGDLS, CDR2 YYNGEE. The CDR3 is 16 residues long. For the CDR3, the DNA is TGTGCCAGCAGCGCCCTAGCGGGGGGGAACACAGATACGCAGTATTTT. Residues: CASSALAGGNTDTQYF.

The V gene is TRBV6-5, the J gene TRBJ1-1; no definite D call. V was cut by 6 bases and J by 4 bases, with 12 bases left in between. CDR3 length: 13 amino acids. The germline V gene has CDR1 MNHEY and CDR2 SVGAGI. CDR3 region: CASSPGKFTEAFF. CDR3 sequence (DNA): TGTGCCAGCAGCCCCGGGAAGTTCACTGAAGCTTTCTTT.

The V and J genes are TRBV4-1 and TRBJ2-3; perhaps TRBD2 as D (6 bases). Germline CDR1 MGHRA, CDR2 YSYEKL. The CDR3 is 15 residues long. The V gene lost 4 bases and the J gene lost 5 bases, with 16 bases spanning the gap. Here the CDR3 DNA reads TGCGCCAGCAGCCGTACCGGGACTCCGCGAGATACGCAGTATTTT. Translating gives CASSRTGTPRDTQYF.

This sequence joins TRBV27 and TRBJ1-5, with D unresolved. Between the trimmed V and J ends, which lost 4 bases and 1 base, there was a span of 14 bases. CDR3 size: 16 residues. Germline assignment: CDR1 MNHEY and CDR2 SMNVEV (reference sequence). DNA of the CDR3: TGTGCCAGCAGTTCCCCTAGGCCCCAAAGCAATCAGCCCCAGCATTTT. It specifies CASSSPRPQSNQPQHF.

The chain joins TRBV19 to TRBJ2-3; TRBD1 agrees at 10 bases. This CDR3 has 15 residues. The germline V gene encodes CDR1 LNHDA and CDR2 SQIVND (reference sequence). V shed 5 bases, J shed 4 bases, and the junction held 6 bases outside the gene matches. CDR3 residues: CASSPRQGAADTQYF. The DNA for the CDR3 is TGTGCCAGTAGTCCCAGACAGGGGGCGGCAGATACGCAGTATTTT.

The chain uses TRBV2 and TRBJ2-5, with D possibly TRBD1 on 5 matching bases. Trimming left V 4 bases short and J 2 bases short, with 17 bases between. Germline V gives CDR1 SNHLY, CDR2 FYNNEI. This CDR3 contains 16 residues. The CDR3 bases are TGTGCCAGCAGTGGGTCTCAAGGCAGGGCGCAAGAGACCCAGTACTTC. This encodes CASSGSQGRAQETQYF.

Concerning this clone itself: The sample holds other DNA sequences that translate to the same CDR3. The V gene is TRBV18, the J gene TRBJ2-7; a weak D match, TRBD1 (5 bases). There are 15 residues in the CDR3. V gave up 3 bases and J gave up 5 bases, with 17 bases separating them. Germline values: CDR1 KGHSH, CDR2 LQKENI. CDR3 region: CASSPPEKRGDEQYF. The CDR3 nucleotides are TGTGCCAGCTCACCGCCTGAGAAAAGGGGCGACGAGCAGTACTTC.

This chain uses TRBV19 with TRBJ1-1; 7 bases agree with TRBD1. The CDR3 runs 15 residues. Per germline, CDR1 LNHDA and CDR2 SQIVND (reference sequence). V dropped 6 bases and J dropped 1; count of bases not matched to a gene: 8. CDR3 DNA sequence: TGTGCCAGTAGCCGAACGGGACAGAAGAACACTGAAGCTTTCTTT. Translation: CASSRTGQKNTEAFF.

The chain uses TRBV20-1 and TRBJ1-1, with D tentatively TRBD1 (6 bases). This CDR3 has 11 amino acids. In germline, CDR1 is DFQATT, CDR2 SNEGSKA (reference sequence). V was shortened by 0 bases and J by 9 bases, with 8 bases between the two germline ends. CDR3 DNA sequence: TGCAGTGCTAGAGACAGGGGCAAAGCTTTCTTT. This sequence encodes CSARDRGKAFF.

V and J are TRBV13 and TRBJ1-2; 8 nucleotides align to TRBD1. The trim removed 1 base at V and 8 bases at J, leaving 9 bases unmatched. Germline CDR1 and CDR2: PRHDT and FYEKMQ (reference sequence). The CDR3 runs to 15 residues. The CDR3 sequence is CASSLAGGRVRGYTF. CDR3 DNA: TGTGCCAGCAGCTTAGCAGGGGGCCGGGTGAGGGGCTACACCTTC.

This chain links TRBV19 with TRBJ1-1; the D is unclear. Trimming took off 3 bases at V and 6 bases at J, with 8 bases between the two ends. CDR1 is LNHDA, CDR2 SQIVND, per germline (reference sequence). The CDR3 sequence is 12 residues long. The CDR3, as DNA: TGTGCCAGTAGTATGCGGAGGGCTGAAGCTTTCTTT. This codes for CASSMRRAEAFF.

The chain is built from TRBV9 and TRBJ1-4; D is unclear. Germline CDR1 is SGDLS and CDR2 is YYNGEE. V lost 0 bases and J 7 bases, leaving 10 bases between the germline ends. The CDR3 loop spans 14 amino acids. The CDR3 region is CASSVGFGLEKLFF. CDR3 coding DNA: TGTGCCAGCAGCGTAGGCTTCGGTCTTGAAAAACTGTTTTTT.

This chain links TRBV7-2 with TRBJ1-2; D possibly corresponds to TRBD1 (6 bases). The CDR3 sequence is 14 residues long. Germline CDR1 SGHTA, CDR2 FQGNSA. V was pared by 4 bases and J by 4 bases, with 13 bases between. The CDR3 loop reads CASSSDRLLYGYTF. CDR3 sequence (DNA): TGTGCCAGCAGCTCGGACAGACTACTCTATGGCTACACCTTC. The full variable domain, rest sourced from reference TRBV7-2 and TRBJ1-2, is GAGVSQSPSNKVTEKGKDVELRCDPISGHTALYWYRQSLGQGLEFLIYFQGNSAPDKSGLPSDRFSAERTGGSVSTLTIQRTQQEDSAVYLCASSSDRLLYGYTFGSGTRLTVV.

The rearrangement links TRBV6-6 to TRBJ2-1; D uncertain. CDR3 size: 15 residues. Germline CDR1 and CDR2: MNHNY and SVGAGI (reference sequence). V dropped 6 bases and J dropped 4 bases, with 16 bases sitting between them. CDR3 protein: CASSPHETEYNEQFF. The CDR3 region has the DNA TGTGCCAGCAGCCCGCATGAAACAGAGTACAATGAGCAGTTCTTC.

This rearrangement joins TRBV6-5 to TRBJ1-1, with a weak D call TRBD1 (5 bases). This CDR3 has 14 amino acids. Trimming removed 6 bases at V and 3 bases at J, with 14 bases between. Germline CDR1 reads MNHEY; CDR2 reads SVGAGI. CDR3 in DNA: TGTGCCAGCAGACCTCAGGGATTTGACACTGAAGCTTTCTTT. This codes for CASRPQGFDTEAFF.

The CDR3 DNA reads as TGTGCCAGCAGGTTGGAGGGTTTTCAGCCCCAGCATTTT. Protein sequence: CASRLEGFQPQHF. J is TRBJ1-5 and V is TRBV6-1, with D unresolved. Per the germline V gene, CDR1 is MNHNS and CDR2 is SASEGT. Trimming took 6 bases from V and 6 from J, leaving 12 bases between them. The CDR3 is 13 amino acids.

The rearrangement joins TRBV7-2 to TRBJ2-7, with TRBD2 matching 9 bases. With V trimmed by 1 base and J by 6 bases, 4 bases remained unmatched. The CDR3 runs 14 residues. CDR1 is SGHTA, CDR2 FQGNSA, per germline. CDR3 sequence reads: CASSLEARGGEQYF. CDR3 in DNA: TGTGCCAGCAGCTTAGAGGCGCGGGGGGGCGAGCAGTACTTC.

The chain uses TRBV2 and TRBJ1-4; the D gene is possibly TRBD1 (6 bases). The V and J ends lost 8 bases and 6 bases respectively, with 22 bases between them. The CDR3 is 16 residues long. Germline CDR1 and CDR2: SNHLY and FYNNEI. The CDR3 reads CASGDTGRELHEKLFF. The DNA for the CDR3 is TGTGCCAGCGGGGATACAGGGCGCGAATTACATGAAAAACTGTTTTTT.

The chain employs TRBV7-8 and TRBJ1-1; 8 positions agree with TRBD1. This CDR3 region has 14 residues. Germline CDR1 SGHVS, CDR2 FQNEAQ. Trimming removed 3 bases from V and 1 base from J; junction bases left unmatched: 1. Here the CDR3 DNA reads TGTGCCAGCAGCTTGCAGGGGGCGAACACTGAAGCTTTCTTT. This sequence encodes CASSLQGANTEAFF. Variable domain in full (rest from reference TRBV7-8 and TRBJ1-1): GAGVSQSPRYKVAKRGQDVALRCDPISGHVSLFWYQQALGQGPEFLTYFQNEAQLDKSGLPSDRFFAERPEGSVSTLKIQRTQQEDSAVYLCASSLQGANTEAFFGQGTRLTVV.